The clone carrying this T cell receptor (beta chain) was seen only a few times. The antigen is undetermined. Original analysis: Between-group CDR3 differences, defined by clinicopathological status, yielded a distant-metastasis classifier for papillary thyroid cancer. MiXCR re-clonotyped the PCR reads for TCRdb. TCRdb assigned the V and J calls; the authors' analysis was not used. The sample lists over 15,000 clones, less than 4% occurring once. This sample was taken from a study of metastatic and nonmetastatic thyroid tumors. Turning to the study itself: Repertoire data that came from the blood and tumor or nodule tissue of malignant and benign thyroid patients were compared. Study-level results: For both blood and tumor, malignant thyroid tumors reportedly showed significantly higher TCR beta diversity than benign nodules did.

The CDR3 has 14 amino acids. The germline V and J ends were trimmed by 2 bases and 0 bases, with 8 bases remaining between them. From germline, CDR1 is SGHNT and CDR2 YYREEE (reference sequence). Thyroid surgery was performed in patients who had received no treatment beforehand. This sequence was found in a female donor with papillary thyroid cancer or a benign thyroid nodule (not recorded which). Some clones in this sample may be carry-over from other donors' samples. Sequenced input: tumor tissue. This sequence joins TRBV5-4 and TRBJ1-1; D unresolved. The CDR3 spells CASSFWLMNTEAFF. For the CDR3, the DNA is TGTGCCAGCAGCTTTTGGCTCATGAACACTGAAGCTTTCTTT.